The present TCR beta chain was sequenced within a study of shared clonotypes between healthy human individuals. Study-level results: Some naive CD4 clonotypes, around 5%, turned up in common across a handful of donors.

The length of the CDR3 is 13 residues. Germline V gene lookup returns CDR1 LGHNA and CDR2 YNFKEQ. V lost 1 base and J lost 7, with 8 bases in between. In the case of this clone: Antigen: not known.

Measured with immunoSEQ multiplex PCR; TCRdb has only the in-frame clones, and not every one. The sample holds nearly 2 million clones; roughly 94% are singletons and the top ten take 1.2%. Terminally differentiated effector memory CD45RA+ cells were excluded by CCR7 positive selection of CD45RO-negative cells. This sequence joins TRBV4-2 and TRBJ2-1; D not certain. This TCR derives from a man between 18 and 29 years old in good health. Source material: naive CD8+ T cells sorted from blood. The CDR3 bases are TGTGCCAGCAGCCAAGGGCCTTTGAATGAGCAGTTCTTC. It is translated as CASSQGPLNEQFF.